Below are 28 T cell receptor beta chains sequenced from a single sample in a study of response to subunit inactivated influenza vaccine. TCRdb re-derived calls from the RT-PCR reads in MiXCR, one entry per CDR3 protein. Of more than 450,000 distinct CDR3 sequences in the sample, approximately 12% were seen once. The sequenced sample was PBMCs from blood, obtained on the day of vaccination. These receptors were taken from a man aged 50 to 60 who received an inactivated influenza vaccine.

The CDR3, as DNA: TGTGCCAGCAGTCCCGGACTAGCGGGGGACGACAAAAACATTCAGTACTTC. Translated, it gives CASSPGLAGDDKNIQYF. V gene TRBV12-3 or TRBV12-4 combines with J gene TRBJ2-4; 13 bases line up with TRBD2. CDR3 length: 17 amino acids. The junction had 7 bases not matched to a gene; V was cut back by 5 bases and J by 3 bases.

In its sample, this clonotype was seen a few times. The DNA of the CDR3 is TGCGCCAGCAGCCAAGTAGCCGGGGGGATCTACGAGCAGTACTTC. It translates to CASSQVAGGIYEQYF. The V gene is TRBV4-3, the J gene TRBJ2-7, with 7 bases aligning to TRBD2. The germline CDR1 and CDR2 sequences are LGHNA and YSLEER. This CDR3 is built from 15 residues. With V trimmed by 1 base and J by 3 bases, 6 bases remained unmatched.

This clonotype was counted at least ten times. V and J are TRBV5-1 and TRBJ2-2, with 8 bases matching TRBD1. With V trimmed by 2 bases and J by 7 bases, 7 bases remained unmatched. This CDR3 has 15 residues. CDR1 is SGHRS, CDR2 YFSETQ, per germline. This chain's CDR3 is CASSFAQGAGGELFF. The CDR3 bases are TGCGCCAGCAGCTTCGCGCAGGGGGCTGGCGGGGAGCTGTTTTTT. The whole variable domain, filled in from reference TRBV5-1 and TRBJ2-2, reads KAGVTQTPRYLIKTRGQQVTLSCSPISGHRSVSWYQQTPGQGLQFLFEYFSETQRNKGNFPGRFSGRQFSNSRSEMNVSTLELGDSALYLCASSFAQGAGGELFFGEGSRLTVL.

Ten or more counts support this clonotype. For the CDR3, the DNA is TGTGCCAGCAGCTTATTTGACTATGGCTACACCTTC. Protein: CASSLFDYGYTF. J is TRBJ1-2 and V is TRBV7-9; D is unclear. The CDR3 extends over 12 amino acids. Germline CDR1 SEHNR, CDR2 FQNEAQ (reference sequence). V was trimmed by 2 bases and J by 3 bases, leaving 4 bases between them.

The V call is TRBV20-1, the J call TRBJ2-5; tentatively, D is TRBD1 (5 bases). Germline-derived CDR1 and CDR2 are DFQATT and SNEGSKA (reference sequence). V was clipped by 1 base and J by 5 bases, with 11 bases between them. The CDR3 consists of 13 residues. CDR3 protein: CSARGQGTETQYF. CDR3 nucleotide sequence: TGCAGTGCTAGAGGGCAGGGAACGGAGACCCAGTACTTC.

The V call is TRBV19, the J call TRBJ2-7; 7 nucleotides agree with TRBD1. The J segment lost 3 bases and the V segment lost 2 bases, leaving 1 base of the junction unmatched. CDR3 length: 13 amino acids. The germline V gene has CDR1 LNHDA and CDR2 SQIVND (reference sequence). Here the CDR3 DNA reads TGTGCCAGTAGTATATACAGGGGCTACGAGCAGTACTTC. Translating it yields CASSIYRGYEQYF.

This clonotype was found a few times. The chain recombines TRBV29-1 with TRBJ2-1; tentative D call: TRBD1 (6 bases). The CDR3 has 14 residues. CDR1 and CDR2 (germline): SQVTM, ANQGSEA. V lost 3 bases to trimming and J lost 1 base, with 10 bases between them. CDR3: CSVEGHESYNEQFF. The DNA for the CDR3 is TGCAGCGTTGAGGGACACGAGTCCTACAATGAGCAGTTCTTC.

The J gene is TRBJ1-1, the V gene TRBV28; D unresolved. This CDR3 contains 17 residues. The germline gives CDR1 MDHEN, CDR2 SYDVKM. Trimming pared 3 bases from V and 0 bases from J, leaving 17 bases between. The CDR3 coding sequence is TGTGCCAGCAGTTTCCTCATCCCAGGATCGCTGAACACTGAAGCTTTCTTT. It specifies CASSFLIPGSLNTEAFF.

The chain joins TRBV6-6 to TRBJ2-1, with D perhaps matching TRBD2 (6 bases). This CDR3 spans 12 amino acids. The V gene lost 2 bases and the J gene lost 9 bases, with 8 bases spanning the gap. Germline V CDR1 and CDR2: MNHNY, SVGAGI (reference sequence). CDR3 coding DNA: TGTGCCAGCAGTTACGCTAGCGCTGAGCAGTTCTTC. It specifies CASSYASAEQFF.

The table lists this clonotype with many counts. The CDR3 DNA sequence: TGTGCCAGCAGTTCCGAGACCGACAATGAGCAGTTCTTC. Protein sequence: CASSSETDNEQFF. This chain uses TRBV12-3 or TRBV12-4 with TRBJ2-1; D gene unclear. The CDR3 is 13 amino acids. V was shortened by 4 bases and J by 5 bases, with 9 bases between the two germline ends.

This clonotype was counted between two and nine times. The rearrangement joins TRBV7-2 to TRBJ2-7; perhaps D is TRBD1 or TRBD2 (5 bases each). Germline-derived CDR1 and CDR2 are SGHTA and FQGNSA. Trimming stripped 5 bases from V and 3 bases from J, with 17 bases between. The length of the CDR3 is 15 residues. CDR3 bases: TGTGCCAGCAGCCCGAGTTTAGTTGGGGGCTACGAGCAGTACTTC. Protein sequence: CASSPSLVGGYEQYF.

Only a few counts were recorded for this clonotype. This rearrangement joins TRBV2 to TRBJ2-7, with D possibly TRBD1 on 6 matching bases. The germline V and J ends were trimmed by 4 bases and 3 bases, with 19 bases remaining between them. Germline V gene data show CDR1 as SNHLY and CDR2 as FYNNEI. The CDR3 length is 16 residues. CDR3 amino acids: CASSGGTITSLYEQYF. CDR3 sequence (DNA): TGTGCCAGCAGTGGGGGGACAATTACCAGCCTCTACGAGCAGTACTTC.

This clonotype showed up just a few times. The V gene is TRBV15, the J gene TRBJ1-6; tentatively, D is TRBD1 (5 bases). CDR3 length equals 16 residues. Trimming shortened V by 3 bases and J by 7 bases, and 16 bases separated the two germline ends. Germline V gene sequence: CDR1 LNHNV, CDR2 YYDKDF (reference sequence). The CDR3 DNA is TGTGCCACCAGCAGTGGGCCGGGGGTCCGGAATTCACCCCTCCACTTT. Protein: CATSSGPGVRNSPLHF. Combining the CDR3 with reference TRBV15 and TRBJ1-6 gives the whole variable domain DAMVIQNPRYQVTQFGKPVTLSCSQTLNHNVMYWYQQKSSQAPKLLFHYYDKDFNNEADTPDNFQSRRPNTSFCFLDIRSPGLGDTAMYLCATSSGPGVRNSPLHFGNGTRLTVT.

This clonotype showed up just a few times. The DNA for the CDR3 is TGTGCCAGCAGTGAACCACCGGGACAGGGACGTGAAAAACTGTTTTTT. Translated, it gives CASSEPPGQGREKLFF. This sequence joins TRBV25-1 and TRBJ1-4; 9 bases fit TRBD1. V was pared by 2 bases and J by 7 bases, with 8 bases of the junction left unmatched. CDR1 and CDR2 (germline): MGHDK, SYGVNS. The CDR3 is 16 residues long.

The rearrangement uses TRBV9 and TRBJ1-4, with D hard to call. Germline V lookup: CDR1 SGDLS, CDR2 YYNGEE. The CDR3 contains 14 residues. Trimming took off 0 bases at V and 7 bases at J, with 10 bases between the two ends. The CDR3 protein is CASSVARPREKLFF. Here the CDR3 DNA reads TGTGCCAGCAGCGTAGCCAGGCCTCGTGAAAAACTGTTTTTT.

This clonotype was recorded at least ten times. The chain couples TRBV4-2 to TRBJ2-1; 11 bases fit TRBD2. V lost 4 bases, J lost 4 bases, and 6 bases stayed unmatched. Per the germline V gene, CDR1 is LGHNA and CDR2 is YNFKEQ. This CDR3 has 16 residues. The CDR3 DNA sequence: TGTGCCAGCAGCCGGGGACTAGCGGACTCATACAATGAGCAGTTCTTC. Translated, it gives CASSRGLADSYNEQFF.

This clonotype was counted only a few times. The chain carries TRBV11-2 and TRBJ2-3; D may be TRBD2 (6 bases). Trimming removed 5 bases at V and 0 bases at J, with 12 bases between. CDR3 length equals 15 residues. The V gene's germline CDR1 is SGHAT and CDR2 FQNNGV. Written as DNA, the CDR3 is TGTGCCAGCAGCCTAACTAGCCCTAGCACAGATACGCAGTATTTT. Amino acid sequence: CASSLTSPSTDTQYF. Combining the CDR3 with reference TRBV11-2 and TRBJ2-3 gives the whole variable domain EAGVAQSPRYKIIEKRQSVAFWCNPISGHATLYWYQQILGQGPKLLIQFQNNGVVDDSQLPKDRFSAERLKGVDSTLKIQPAKLEDSAVYLCASSLTSPSTDTQYFGPGTRLTVL.

This chain connects TRBV12-3 or TRBV12-4 to TRBJ2-3; 9 nucleotides align to TRBD2. The J segment lost 4 bases and the V segment lost 6 bases, leaving 5 bases of the junction unmatched. CDR3 length: 14 amino acids. CDR3 DNA sequence: TGTGCCAGCAGCGAGGGACTAGCATCAGATACGCAGTATTTT. This gives the protein CASSEGLASDTQYF.

This chain uses TRBV3-1 with TRBJ2-1, with D hard to call. V lost 0 bases to trimming and J lost 9 bases, with 12 bases between them. Germline CDR1 and CDR2: LGHDT and YNNKEL (reference sequence). CDR3 size: 14 residues. CDR3 bases: TGTGCCAGCAGCCAAGATCTTTGGTCGGGTGAGCAGTTCTTC. Protein sequence: CASSQDLWSGEQFF.

The rearrangement links TRBV6-2 or TRBV6-3 to TRBJ2-7, with 11 nucleotides matching TRBD2. Germline V gives CDR1 MNHEY, CDR2 SVGEGT. The length of the CDR3 is 15 residues. The V gene end was trimmed by 6 bases and the J gene end by 4 bases; junction bases not matched to a gene: 8. The CDR3 DNA reads TGTGCCAGCAGCAGCACTAGCGGGAGTAGGTACGAGCAGTACTTC. Translated: CASSSTSGSRYEQYF.

This chain joins TRBV20-1 and TRBJ1-6; 7 nucleotides match TRBD1. V was clipped by 3 bases and J by 9 bases; unmatched bases: 5. Germline lookup yields CDR1 DFQATT and CDR2 SNEGSKA (reference sequence). The CDR3 runs 13 residues. The DNA of the CDR3 is TGCAGTGCTAGGGGACAGCCGGTTTCACCCCTCCACTTT. Its translation is CSARGQPVSPLHF.

The V gene is TRBV5-1, the J gene TRBJ2-3; D is unclear. Germline-derived CDR1 and CDR2 are SGHRS and YFSETQ. The CDR3 consists of 15 residues. V lost 3 bases and J 4 bases, leaving 15 bases between the germline ends. The CDR3 reads CASSSFPAIPDTQYF. The CDR3 region has the DNA TGCGCCAGCAGCTCGTTTCCAGCGATACCAGATACGCAGTATTTT. The variable domain in full, with the rest retrieved from reference TRBV5-1 and TRBJ2-3, is KAGVTQTPRYLIKTRGQQVTLSCSPISGHRSVSWYQQTPGQGLQFLFEYFSETQRNKGNFPGRFSGRQFSNSRSEMNVSTLELGDSALYLCASSSFPAIPDTQYFGPGTRLTVL.

This clonotype has a handful of counts. V gene TRBV12-3 or TRBV12-4 combines with J gene TRBJ2-7; D gene unclear. V was shortened by 5 bases and J by 5 bases, with 7 bases between the two germline ends. This CDR3 is built from 11 residues. The CDR3 nucleotides are TGTGCCAGCAGTACGATTGACGAGCAGTACTTC. Residues: CASSTIDEQYF.

The rearrangement uses TRBV29-1 and TRBJ1-4; the match to TRBD1 covers 7 bases. V lost 8 bases to trimming and J lost 8 bases; unmatched junction nucleotides: 5. This CDR3 contains 11 residues. The germline V gene has CDR1 SQVTM and CDR2 ANQGSEA. Here the CDR3 reads CSIRGGEKLFF. CDR3 bases: TGCAGCATCCGAGGGGGCGAAAAACTGTTTTTT.

The chain joins TRBV11-2 to TRBJ2-3, with unresolved D. This CDR3 region has 11 residues. V was shortened by 1 base and J by 14 bases, with 10 bases between the two germline ends. Germline V CDR1 and CDR2: SGHAT, FQNNGV. The CDR3 nucleotides read TGTGCCAGCAGCTTAGGGGCCGTCCGGTATTTT. Encoded protein: CASSLGAVRYF.

The chain recombines TRBV20-1 with TRBJ2-1, with 7 bases that match TRBD2. Germline lookup yields CDR1 DFQATT and CDR2 SNEGSKA (reference sequence). Trimming removed 3 bases from V and 3 bases from J; junction bases left unmatched: 5. The length of the CDR3 is 14 residues. The CDR3 region has the DNA TGCAGTGCTAGTGGGGCTAGCGGCTACAATGAGCAGTTCTTC. It yields the protein CSASGASGYNEQFF.

This clonotype has ten or more counts. J is TRBJ2-3 and V is TRBV7-2; TRBD2 agrees at 7 bases. The CDR3 sequence is 15 residues long. Trimming removed 6 bases from V and 2 bases from J; junction bases left unmatched: 8. Germline values: CDR1 SGHTA, CDR2 FQGNSA. The DNA of the CDR3 is TGTGCCAGCAGTCGGACTAGTGGGGACACAGATACGCAGTATTTT. Translated, it gives CASSRTSGDTDTQYF.

The V gene is TRBV29-1, the J gene TRBJ1-2; D is perhaps TRBD1 (6 bases). Germline V gene sequence: CDR1 SQVTM, CDR2 ANQGSEA. V was trimmed by 4 bases and J by 5 bases, leaving 11 bases between them. This CDR3 has 12 residues. This CDR3 reads CSVVGGSYGYTF. The CDR3 DNA reads TGCAGCGTTGTGGGGGGCTCATATGGCTACACCTTC. Looking up the rest from reference TRBV29-1 and TRBJ1-2 gives the full variable domain: SAVISQKPSRDICQRGTSLTIQCQVDSQVTMMFWYRQQPGQSLTLIATANQGSEATYESGFVIDKFPISRPNLTFSTLTVSNMSPEDSSIYLCSVVGGSYGYTFGSGTRLTVV.